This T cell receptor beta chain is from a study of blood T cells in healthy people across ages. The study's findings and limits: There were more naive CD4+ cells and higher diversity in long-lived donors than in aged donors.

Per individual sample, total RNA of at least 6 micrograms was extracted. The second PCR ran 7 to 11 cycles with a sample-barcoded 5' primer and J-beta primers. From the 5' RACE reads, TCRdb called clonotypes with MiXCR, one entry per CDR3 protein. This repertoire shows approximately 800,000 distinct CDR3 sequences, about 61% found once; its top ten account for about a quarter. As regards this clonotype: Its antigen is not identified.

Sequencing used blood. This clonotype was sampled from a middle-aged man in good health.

CDR3 residues: CASSRRTEGETQYF. The CDR3 coding sequence is TGCGCCAGCAGCCGCCGGACAGAGGGAGAGACCCAGTACTTC. V gene TRBV4-3 combines with J gene TRBJ2-5; possible D gene TRBD1, 6 bases. Trimming stripped 4 bases from V and 4 bases from J, with 13 bases between. This CDR3 contains 14 residues. Germline loops: CDR1 LGHNA, CDR2 YSLEER.